The sequence of this T cell receptor beta chain was determined in a study of blood T cell repertoires in COVID-19. As originally analysed: The authors estimated nucleated cell counts from reference gene primer amplification. Assay: immunoSEQ multiplex PCR; the TCRdb copy retains only in-frame clones and omits some. Clonal size and the V and J genes are those of that table, whereas D and trimming came from the DNA. This table has about half a million clones, 80% to 90% appearing once. Trimming left V 3 bases short and J 2 bases short, with 11 bases between. This CDR3 spans 16 amino acids. CDR1 and CDR2 from the germline V gene are LNHDA and SQIVND (reference sequence).

The rearrangement joins TRBV19 to TRBJ2-6; tentatively, D is TRBD1 (5 bases). This TCR derives from a human donor in a cohort sampled during active COVID-19. The sequenced material came from peripheral blood. As DNA, the CDR3 is TGTGCCAGTAGTATTGCGCAGGGTCCTGGGGCCAACGTCCTGACTTTC. Its protein is CASSIAQGPGANVLTF.